This T cell receptor beta chain comes out of a study of T-cell reconstitution after alpha-beta-depleted transplantation in children. Study results and caveats: About two months after transplant, alpha-beta T cells reportedly came from several hundred expanded graft clones. When one year had passed after transplant, most T-cell counts and diversity came from newly produced T cells. Surviving recipient T cells and thymic progenitors accounted for the high day-60 TCRbeta diversity observed in some patients.

This clonotype was picked up a small number of times. The antigen remains undetermined. A library of TCRbeta sequences, prepared with unique molecular identifiers, was generated. Each CDR3 protein gets one entry after TCRdb re-called the PCR reads with MiXCR. The data contain around 450,000 distinct CDR3 sequences, roughly a tenth of them seen just once; the ten biggest clones take up roughly 2%. Trimming took 6 bases from V and 3 from J, leaving 15 bases between them. CDR3 length: 13 residues. Germline CDR1 reads DFQATT; CDR2 reads SNEGSKA (reference sequence). The chain uses TRBV20-1 and TRBJ2-7; TRBD1 is a possible D gene (5 bases). Sample: PBMCs, taken before TCRalphabeta/CD19-depleted stem cell transplant. This receptor was taken from a child younger than 10 with inherited bone marrow failure, due to receive a stem cell transplant. CDR3 sequence reads: CSAAQGLYYEQYF. DNA for the CDR3: TGCAGTGCAGCCCAGGGCCTCTACTACGAGCAGTACTTC.